This entry lists 29 T cell receptor beta chains sequenced from one sample in a study of PD-L1 blockade in urothelial cancer. Stated time point: pretreatment peripheral blood. Sequencing used immunoSEQ multiplex PCR; TCRdb keeps in-frame clones, though not all of them. Here the sample spans under 100,000 clones, 90% being singletons. The specimen was PBMCs, collected around atezolizumab (anti-PD-L1) treatment. The receptors stem from a man between 60 and 75 years old with urothelial cancer.

The chain links TRBV2 to TRBJ2-5; D might be TRBD1 (6 bases). CDR1 SNHLY and CDR2 FYNNEI come from the germline V gene. V was pared by 0 bases and J by 4 bases, with 9 bases between. This CDR3 contains 14 residues. The CDR3 DNA sequence: TGTGCCAGCAGTGAAGCGCTACAGGGAGAGACCCAGTACTTC. Its translation is CASSEALQGETQYF.

The rearrangement links TRBV9 to TRBJ1-2, with unresolved D. Germline CDR1 and CDR2: SGDLS and YYNGEE. The CDR3 runs to 15 residues. Deletions cut 0 bases from V and 0 bases from J, with 9 bases between. The CDR3 protein is CASSVASLANYGYTF. CDR3 in DNA: TGTGCCAGCAGCGTAGCCTCGCTAGCTAACTATGGCTACACCTTC.

The gene calls are TRBV28 and TRBJ2-1; TRBD2 matches at 8 bases. The V segment lost 6 bases and the J segment 3 bases; nucleotides outside the gene matches: 7. The CDR3 runs 15 residues. Germline loops: CDR1 MDHEN, CDR2 SYDVKM. The CDR3 here is CASRDRLANYNEQFF. In nucleotides, the CDR3 is TGTGCCAGCAGGGACCGACTAGCGAACTACAATGAGCAGTTCTTC.

The genes are TRBV20-1 and TRBJ2-1; D is unclear. The CDR3 is 10 residues long. The V gene lost 6 bases and the J gene lost 6 bases, with 6 bases spanning the gap. CDR1 is DFQATT and CDR2 is SNEGSKA in the germline V gene (reference sequence). The CDR3 DNA reads TGCAGTGCCTTCTTCAATGAGCAGTTCTTC. Translating gives CSAFFNEQFF.

The chain is built from TRBV9 and TRBJ1-1, with TRBD1 matching over 10 bases. Trimming cost V 0 bases and J 0 bases; bases outside gene matches: 5. The V gene's germline CDR1 is SGDLS and CDR2 YYNGEE. The CDR3 has 17 residues. Here the CDR3 DNA reads TGTGCCAGCAGCGTAGGTGGGACAGGGGTTATGAACACTGAAGCTTTCTTT. It codes for CASSVGGTGVMNTEAFF.

Only one count was recorded for this clone. This rearrangement joins TRBV11-2 to TRBJ2-5, with D possibly TRBD2 on 6 matching bases. V lost 0 bases and J 0 bases, leaving 14 bases between the germline ends. This CDR3 has 17 residues. Germline V gene data show CDR1 as SGHAT and CDR2 as FQNNGV. The CDR3 reads CASSLESAGRHQETQYF. For the CDR3, the DNA is TGTGCCAGCAGCTTAGAATCGGCGGGGAGACACCAAGAGACCCAGTACTTC.

J is TRBJ2-3 and V is TRBV9; 10 nucleotides line up with TRBD2. The CDR3 spans 15 residues. V lost 3 bases, J lost 4 bases, and 5 bases stayed unmatched. Looked up from germline, CDR1 is SGDLS and CDR2 is YYNGEE. CDR3 nucleotides: TGTGCCAGCAGCGAAAGCGGGGGGGCTTCAGATACGCAGTATTTT. Translation gives CASSESGGASDTQYF.

The chain joins TRBV7-7 to TRBJ2-1, with 10 bases that match TRBD2. Germline CDR1 and CDR2: SSHAT and FNYEAQ (reference sequence). With V trimmed by 6 bases and J by 2 bases, 7 bases remained unmatched. The CDR3 is 16 residues long. In DNA, the CDR3 is TGTGCCAGCAGTCCCCGAAGCGGGGGGGCCTACAATGAGCAGTTCTTC. Its translation is CASSPRSGGAYNEQFF.

This clone was observed a few times. J is TRBJ1-1 and V is TRBV7-8, with D unclear. The CDR3 totals 13 residues. Looked up from germline, CDR1 is SGHVS and CDR2 is FQNEAQ. The V and J ends lost 5 bases and 0 bases respectively, with 7 bases between them. The CDR3 loop is CASSPLLNTEAFF. The CDR3 coding sequence is TGTGCCAGCAGCCCCCTTTTGAACACTGAAGCTTTCTTT.

This clone occurred once. CDR3 protein: CASSQSGQLRETDTQYF. In DNA, the CDR3 is TGCGCCAGCAGTCAATCGGGCCAGCTTAGGGAGACAGATACGCAGTATTTT. V is TRBV23-1 and J is TRBJ2-3; D is possibly TRBD2 (5 bases). TRBV23-1 is designated an ORF whose function remains uncertain. This CDR3 is built from 17 residues. The germline V and J ends were trimmed by 0 bases and 3 bases, with 16 bases remaining between them.

The chain has TRBV7-2 and TRBJ2-3; 10 bases fit TRBD2. The CDR3 is 14 residues long. V gave up 5 bases and J gave up 4 bases; unmatched junction bases: 3. CDR1 is SGHTA, CDR2 FQGNSA, per germline. The CDR3 protein is CASSNSGRSDTQYF. The CDR3 nucleotides are TGTGCCAGCAGCAATAGCGGGAGGTCAGATACGCAGTATTTT.

This sequence joins TRBV21-1 and TRBJ2-1; the D segment call TRBD2 is taken from the table without a DNA check. TRBV21-1 corresponds to a pseudogene. The CDR3 has 18 residues. The CDR3 DNA is TGTGCCAGCAGTCTTCTGATTAGCGGGAGGGCCTCCTACAATGAGCAGTTCTTC. Protein sequence: CASSLLISGRASYNEQFF.

This clone has more than one count but fewer than ten. The V and J genes are TRBV18 and TRBJ2-1; 12 bases agree with TRBD1. The germline CDR1 and CDR2 sequences are KGHSH and LQKENI. Losses at the gene ends were 3 bases for V and 9 bases for J; bases not matched to a gene: 12. This CDR3 is built from 17 residues. The CDR3 protein is CASSPQNRDRGRVEQFF. As DNA, the CDR3 is TGTGCCAGCTCACCGCAAAACCGGGACAGGGGGCGCGTTGAGCAGTTCTTC.

The chain uses TRBV28 and TRBJ2-3; 7 nucleotides match TRBD1. The CDR3 is made up of 13 amino acids. Germline V CDR1 and CDR2: MDHEN, SYDVKM. V shed 6 bases, J shed 3 bases, and the junction held 3 bases outside the gene matches. The CDR3 spells CASRRQGTDTQYF. The CDR3 DNA is TGTGCCAGCAGGAGACAGGGTACAGATACGCAGTATTTT. Based on the CDR3 plus reference TRBV28 and TRBJ2-3, the full variable domain is DVKVTQSSRYLVKRTGEKVFLECVQDMDHENMFWYRQDPGLGLRLIYFSYDVKMKEKGDIPEGYSVSREKKERFSLILESASTNQTSMYLCASRRQGTDTQYFGPGTRLTVL.

V gene TRBV6-6 combines with J gene TRBJ1-1, with D perhaps matching TRBD1 (5 bases). CDR1 and CDR2 from the germline V gene are MNHNY and SVGAGI (reference sequence). V was pared by 6 bases and J by 1 base, with 9 bases between. The CDR3 has 13 amino acids. The CDR3 sequence: CASSNQGNTEAFF. The DNA of the CDR3 is TGTGCCAGCAGCAATCAGGGGAACACTGAAGCTTTCTTT.

The sample holds one count of this clone. The gene calls are TRBV4-3 and TRBJ1-4; 7 positions match TRBD1. Germline V CDR1 and CDR2: LGHNA, YSLEER. The CDR3 spans 16 residues. V lost 0 bases and J lost 5; bases outside the gene matches: 6. CDR3 in DNA: TGCGCCAGCAGCCAAGATCTCGACAGGGAGAATGAAAAACTGTTTTTT. This translates into CASSQDLDRENEKLFF.

The table lists this clone with a count of one. The chain couples TRBV9 to TRBJ1-2; no clear D. Per the germline V gene, CDR1 is SGDLS and CDR2 is YYNGEE. The CDR3 sequence is 15 residues long. V was trimmed by 0 bases and J by 6 bases, leaving 15 bases between them. The CDR3 here is CASSVAEGSLHGYTF. DNA for the CDR3: TGTGCCAGCAGCGTAGCGGAGGGCAGCCTACATGGCTACACCTTC.

This chain uses TRBV7-2 with TRBJ2-7, with 14 positions matching TRBD2. The ends lost 4 bases at V and 2 bases at J; junction bases unmatched: 7. The CDR3 contains 17 residues. CDR1 and CDR2 from the germline V gene are SGHTA and FQGNSA. The chain's CDR3 is CASSSRLAGGPPYEQYF. The DNA for the CDR3 is TGTGCCAGCAGCTCCCGACTAGCGGGAGGGCCCCCCTACGAGCAGTACTTC.

This chain connects TRBV19 to TRBJ2-1, with a tentative D call TRBD1 (7 bases). The V gene's germline CDR1 is LNHDA and CDR2 SQIVND (reference sequence). Trimming pared 5 bases from V and 4 bases from J, leaving 15 bases between. This CDR3 is 15 amino acids long. In DNA form, the CDR3 reads TGTGCCAGTAGTTTCGACAGGGCGGGATACAATGAGCAGTTCTTC. Encoded protein: CASSFDRAGYNEQFF.

The genes are TRBV5-6 and TRBJ1-1, with D uncertain. The CDR3 consists of 12 residues. V lost 4 bases and J 0 bases, leaving 4 bases between the germline ends. Germline V gene data show CDR1 as SGHDT and CDR2 as YYEEEE. The DNA of the CDR3 is TGTGCCAGCAGCACTTTGAACACTGAAGCTTTCTTT. As protein: CASSTLNTEAFF.

The chain links TRBV5-4 to TRBJ1-2, with 7 nucleotides matching TRBD1. V lost 2 bases and J lost 6; bases outside the gene matches: 7. CDR3 length: 14 residues. Per germline, CDR1 SGHNT and CDR2 YYREEE (reference sequence). As DNA, the CDR3 is TGTGCCAGCAGCTTTTACCAGGGGGTCGATGGCTACACCTTC. This gives the protein CASSFYQGVDGYTF.

This chain joins TRBV9 and TRBJ2-7; 7 bases align to TRBD1. The CDR3 has 14 residues. CDR1 and CDR2 from the germline V gene are SGDLS and YYNGEE. Trimming at V came to 3 bases and at J to 5 bases, leaving 8 bases not matched to a gene. CDR3 sequence (DNA): TGTGCCAGCAGCGGACAGGGAACGTCTAACGAGCAGTACTTC. Translated: CASSGQGTSNEQYF.

V usage is TRBV7-2 and J usage is TRBJ2-1; the D is unclear. Germline lookup yields CDR1 SGHTA and CDR2 FQGNSA. V lost 2 bases and J lost 6, with 8 bases in between. This CDR3 region has 13 residues. The CDR3 DNA reads as TGTGCCAGCAGCTTACTTCAGGCCAATGAGCAGTTCTTC. This gives the protein CASSLLQANEQFF.

The chain couples TRBV7-9 to TRBJ1-4, with D tentatively TRBD1 (5 bases). The CDR3 has 14 residues. Germline CDR1 SEHNR, CDR2 FQNEAQ (reference sequence). The V end lost 3 bases, the J end lost 1 base, and 6 bases lay between the germline ends. Here the CDR3 DNA reads TGTGCCAGCAGCTTGGGGGGAACTAATGAAAAACTGTTTTTT. Translated, it gives CASSLGGTNEKLFF.

The genes are TRBV29-1 and TRBJ1-3; the D is unclear. V was cut by 5 bases and J by 7 bases, with 12 bases left in between. Germline-derived CDR1 and CDR2 are SQVTM and ANQGSEA. The CDR3 runs 12 residues. The CDR3 is CSVFGQSNTIYF. The CDR3, as DNA: TGCAGCGTTTTTGGGCAGAGCAACACCATATATTTT. Based on the CDR3 plus reference TRBV29-1 and TRBJ1-3, the full variable domain is SAVISQKPSRDICQRGTSLTIQCQVDSQVTMMFWYRQQPGQSLTLIATANQGSEATYESGFVIDKFPISRPNLTFSTLTVSNMSPEDSSIYLCSVFGQSNTIYFGEGSWLTVV.

The sample holds a few counts of this clone. The genes are TRBV29-1 and TRBJ1-1; 11 positions match TRBD1. From germline, CDR1 is SQVTM and CDR2 ANQGSEA. The V and J ends lost 4 bases and 5 bases, in that order; junction bases with no gene match: 6. The CDR3 extends over 14 amino acids. DNA of the CDR3: TGCAGCGTTGGGACAGGGGGCGTTGGGACTGAAGCTTTCTTT. This sequence encodes CSVGTGGVGTEAFF.

The rearrangement joins TRBV7-2 to TRBJ1-1; 8 bases fit TRBD1. Germline trimming cut 5 bases from V and 7 bases from J; bases unmatched to any gene: 12. CDR3 size: 15 residues. Germline loops: CDR1 SGHTA, CDR2 FQGNSA. CDR3 in DNA: TGTGCCAGCAGCGTTCAAATTGACAGGGGTAGTGAAGCTTTCTTT. Amino acids: CASSVQIDRGSEAFF.

The gene calls are TRBV5-1 and TRBJ2-1; 8 bases fit TRBD1. CDR3 size: 13 residues. CDR1 and CDR2 (germline): SGHRS, YFSETQ. V dropped 5 bases and J dropped 8; count of bases not matched to a gene: 6. CDR3 residues: CASRGPGGDEQFF. CDR3 in DNA: TGCGCCAGCAGAGGTCCAGGGGGCGATGAGCAGTTCTTC.

The chain recombines TRBV7-2 with TRBJ2-5; weak D call: TRBD1 (5 bases). The CDR3 totals 15 residues. Germline values: CDR1 SGHTA, CDR2 FQGNSA. V was clipped by 6 bases and J by 5 bases, with 19 bases between them. The CDR3 sequence is CASSSPGRVMETQYF. The DNA of the CDR3 is TGTGCCAGCAGTTCTCCGGGCAGGGTGATGGAGACCCAGTACTTC. The full variable domain, rest sourced from reference TRBV7-2 and TRBJ2-5, is GAGVSQSPSNKVTEKGKDVELRCDPISGHTALYWYRQSLGQGLEFLIYFQGNSAPDKSGLPSDRFSAERTGGSVSTLTIQRTQQEDSAVYLCASSSPGRVMETQYFGPGTRLLVL.